The clone carrying this TCR beta chain was detected only a few times. Antigen: not known. Trimming took off 8 bases at V and 2 bases at J, with 8 bases between the two ends. In germline, CDR1 is MDHEN, CDR2 SYDVKM. The CDR3 length is 12 residues. This sample is drawn from a study of human T cells and chemical hapten exposure. Overall study: Across the whole study, which lasted roughly 24 weeks, patients were given diphenylcyclopropenone on the scalp once a week. A mostly female patient group had alopecia areata, totalis or universalis.

Findings of the study overall: The presence of alopecia in the donors means their immune response may differ from healthy people's. Expanded TCRs were compared with controls, and the expanded TCRs formed significantly more large CDR3 similarity clusters.

Treatment given: therapeutic diphenylcyclopropenone sensitization with weekly scalp DPC. Within the library, unique molecular identifiers were attached to each individual cDNA molecule. Each CDR3 protein gets one entry after TCRdb re-called the reads with MiXCR. The table has roughly 3,700 distinct CDR3 sequences, around 49% seen once. The chain couples TRBV28 to TRBJ2-3; D not resolved. This TCR came from an adult with alopecia areata. Some clones in this sample may be carry-over from other donors' samples. This table probably holds off-target reads from a library built for another chain. Sequenced here: whole blood, sampled before DPC sensitization or 2, 6, or about 24 weeks after (not recorded which). The CDR3 region is CASGSITDTQYF. CDR3 nucleotide sequence: TGTGCCAGCGGGTCTATCACAGATACGCAGTATTTT.